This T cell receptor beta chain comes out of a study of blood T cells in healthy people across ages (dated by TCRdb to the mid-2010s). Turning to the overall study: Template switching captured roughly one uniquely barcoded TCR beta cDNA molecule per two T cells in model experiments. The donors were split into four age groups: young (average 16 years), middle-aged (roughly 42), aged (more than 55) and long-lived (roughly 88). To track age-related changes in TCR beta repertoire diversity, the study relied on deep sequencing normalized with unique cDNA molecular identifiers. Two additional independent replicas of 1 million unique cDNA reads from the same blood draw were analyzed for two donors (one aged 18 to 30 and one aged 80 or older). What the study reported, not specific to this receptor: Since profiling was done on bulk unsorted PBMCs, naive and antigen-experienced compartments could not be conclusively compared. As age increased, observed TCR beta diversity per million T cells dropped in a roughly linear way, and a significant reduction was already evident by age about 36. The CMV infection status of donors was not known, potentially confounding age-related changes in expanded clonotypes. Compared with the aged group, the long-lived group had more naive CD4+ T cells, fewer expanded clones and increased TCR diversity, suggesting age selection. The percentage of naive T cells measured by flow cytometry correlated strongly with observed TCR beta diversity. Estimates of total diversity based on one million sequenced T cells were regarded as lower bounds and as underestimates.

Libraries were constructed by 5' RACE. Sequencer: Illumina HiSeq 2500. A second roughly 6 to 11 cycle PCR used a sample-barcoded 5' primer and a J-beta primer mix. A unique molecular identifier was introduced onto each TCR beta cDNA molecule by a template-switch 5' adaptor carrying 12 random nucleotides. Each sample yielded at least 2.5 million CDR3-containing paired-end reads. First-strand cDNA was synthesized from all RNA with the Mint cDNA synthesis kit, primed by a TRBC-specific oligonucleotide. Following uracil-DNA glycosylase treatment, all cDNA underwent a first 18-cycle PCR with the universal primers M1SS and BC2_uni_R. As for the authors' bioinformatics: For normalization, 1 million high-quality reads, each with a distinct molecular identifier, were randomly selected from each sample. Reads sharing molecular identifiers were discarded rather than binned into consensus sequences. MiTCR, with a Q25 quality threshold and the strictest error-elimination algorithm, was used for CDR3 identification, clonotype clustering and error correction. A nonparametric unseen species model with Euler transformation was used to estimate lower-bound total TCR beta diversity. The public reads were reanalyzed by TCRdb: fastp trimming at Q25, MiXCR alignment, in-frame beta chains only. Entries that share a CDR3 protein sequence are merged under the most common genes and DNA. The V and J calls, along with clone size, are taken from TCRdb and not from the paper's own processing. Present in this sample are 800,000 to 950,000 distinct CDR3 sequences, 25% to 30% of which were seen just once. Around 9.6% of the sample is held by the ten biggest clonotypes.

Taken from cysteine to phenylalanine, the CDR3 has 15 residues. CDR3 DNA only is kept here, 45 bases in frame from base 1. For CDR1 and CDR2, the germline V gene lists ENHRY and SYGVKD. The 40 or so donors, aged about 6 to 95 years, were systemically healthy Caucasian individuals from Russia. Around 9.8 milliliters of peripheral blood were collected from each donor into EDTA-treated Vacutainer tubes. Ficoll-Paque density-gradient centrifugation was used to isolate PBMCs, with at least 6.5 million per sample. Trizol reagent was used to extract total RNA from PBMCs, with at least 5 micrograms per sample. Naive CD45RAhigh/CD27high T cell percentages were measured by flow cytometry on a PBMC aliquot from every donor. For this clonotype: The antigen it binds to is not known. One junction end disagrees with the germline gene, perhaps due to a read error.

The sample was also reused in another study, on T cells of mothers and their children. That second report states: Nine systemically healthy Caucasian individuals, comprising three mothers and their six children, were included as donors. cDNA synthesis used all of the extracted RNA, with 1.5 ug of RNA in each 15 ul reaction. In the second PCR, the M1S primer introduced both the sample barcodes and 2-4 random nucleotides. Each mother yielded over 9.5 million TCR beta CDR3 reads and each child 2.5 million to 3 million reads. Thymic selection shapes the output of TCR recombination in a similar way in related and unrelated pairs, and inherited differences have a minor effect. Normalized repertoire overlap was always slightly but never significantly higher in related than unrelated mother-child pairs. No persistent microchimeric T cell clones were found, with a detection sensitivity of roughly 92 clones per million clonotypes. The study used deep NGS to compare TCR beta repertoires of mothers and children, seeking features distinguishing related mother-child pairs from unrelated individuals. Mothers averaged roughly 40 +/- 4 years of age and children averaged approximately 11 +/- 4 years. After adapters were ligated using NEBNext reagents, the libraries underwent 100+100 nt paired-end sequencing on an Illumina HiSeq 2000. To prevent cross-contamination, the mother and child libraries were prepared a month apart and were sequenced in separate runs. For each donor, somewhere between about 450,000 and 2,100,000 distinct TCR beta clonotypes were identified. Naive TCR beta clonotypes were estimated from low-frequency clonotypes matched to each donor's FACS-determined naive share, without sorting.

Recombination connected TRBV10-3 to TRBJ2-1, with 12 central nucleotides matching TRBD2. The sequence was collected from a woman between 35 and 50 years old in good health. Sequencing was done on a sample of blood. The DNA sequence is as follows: TGTGCCGTCAGTGAGCCGACTAGCGGGGGCAATGAGCAGTTCTTC. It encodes CAVSEPTSGGNEQFF.